The rows below give T cell receptor beta chains drawn from one sample of a study of T cell repertoires in cytomegalovirus infection. TCRdb processed the reads anew with MiXCR; each CDR3 protein has one entry. The sample carries 250,000 to 300,000 distinct CDR3 sequences, about 18% recorded once. Sequencing input: CD8+ T cells from PBMCs. These receptor sequences come from a human donor in good health (CMV status not recorded). Some clones in this sample may be carry-over from other donors' samples. Each CDR3 is given with its conserved first and last residue.

TRBV4-1,13,CASSVGPNTEAFF
TRBV12-3/TRBV12-4,12,CASTLPRPGYTF
TRBV4-3,14,CASSWGPNTGELFF
TRBV29-1,14,CSVRARDRSYEQYF
TRBV4-3,15,CASSQRLGQGDEQFF
TRBV6-1,16,CASSEEEGQLNEKLFF
TRBV12-3/TRBV12-4,12,CASGTGGTEQYF
TRBV19,15,CASSQSADSYNEQFF
TRBV7-9,12,CASSLSGEPQHF
TRBV7-9,16,CASSPGEGVMTYEQYF
TRBV10-3,14,CATRGGSKADTQYF
TRBV4-1,16,CASSHIITTIGYGYTF
TRBV28,16,CASSLTGLTAGDTQYF
TRBV6-8,16,CASSYSIWEENTEAFF